This passage covers 16 T cell receptor beta chains from one sample sequenced in a study of blood T cell repertoires in COVID-19 (dated by TCRdb to 2019 to 2021). The library came from the immunoSEQ multiplex PCR assay. Entries here come from immuneACCESS through TCRdb and include only in-frame sequences with V and J called. Some clones fail to appear in such tables; in the studies checked, an unresolved V gene covers under half of the shortfall, and the cause of the remainder is unknown. The sample records 54,000 or so clones, 65% to 85% of which are singletons. Around 10% of the sample is in the top ten clones. Sequencing was done on a sample of peripheral blood. These receptors originate from a man older than 75 with COVID-19, enrolled during active disease.

V gene TRBV28 combines with J gene TRBJ1-2; 8 bases are a match to TRBD1. In germline, CDR1 is MDHEN, CDR2 SYDVKM. V lost 6 bases and J lost 6; bases outside the gene matches: 6. This CDR3 is 13 amino acids long. The CDR3 loop reads CASSRQGTNGYTF. CDR3 in DNA: TGTGCCAGCAGCCGACAGGGGACTAATGGCTACACCTTC.

This chain joins TRBV7-3 and TRBJ2-5; weak D call: TRBD1 (6 bases). Trimming shortened V by 5 bases and J by 1 base, and 8 bases separated the two germline ends. The length of the CDR3 is 13 residues. In germline, CDR1 is SGHTA, CDR2 FQGTGA. CDR3 in amino acids: CASSTGTQETQYF. CDR3 DNA: TGTGCCAGCAGCACAGGGACCCAAGAGACCCAGTACTTC.

This chain joins TRBV7-2 and TRBJ2-2; 8 nucleotides match TRBD1. J gave up 0 bases and V 5 bases, and 2 bases lay outside the gene matches. CDR3 length: 15 amino acids. In germline, CDR1 is SGHTA, CDR2 FQGNSA. The CDR3 protein is CASSPGQANTGELFF. The CDR3 nucleotides are TGTGCCAGCAGCCCGGGACAGGCGAACACCGGGGAGCTGTTTTTT.

The V and J genes are TRBV5-1 and TRBJ2-1, with TRBD2 identical over 8 bases. V gave up 0 bases and J gave up 9 bases; unmatched junction bases: 8. There are 15 residues in the CDR3. Per germline, CDR1 SGHRS and CDR2 YFSETQ. In DNA, the CDR3 is TGCGCCAGCAGCTTGGGACTAGCGAGGGGCGCTGAGCAGTTCTTC. Its protein is CASSLGLARGAEQFF.

This clone is labeled as medium-sized (0.01 to 0.1%). The chain carries TRBV7-9 and TRBJ1-1; no reliable D call. Trimming cost V 1 base and J 5 bases, with 17 bases left between them. The CDR3 contains 16 residues. From germline, CDR1 is SEHNR and CDR2 FQNEAQ (reference sequence). In DNA, the CDR3 is TGTGCCAGCAGCTTAGGTCCCCAGTCGTCTTGGACTGAAGCTTTCTTT. It encodes CASSLGPQSSWTEAFF.

The gene calls are TRBV5-1 and TRBJ2-2; the match to TRBD1 covers 9 bases. The V and J ends lost 0 bases and 8 bases, in that order; junction bases with no gene match: 5. Looked up from germline, CDR1 is SGHRS and CDR2 is YFSETQ. The CDR3 totals 15 residues. CDR3 in DNA: TGCGCCAGCAGCTTGGCGGGACAGGGCCGAGGGGAGCTGTTTTTT. Translating it yields CASSLAGQGRGELFF.

V and J are TRBV11-3 and TRBJ2-2; D is possibly TRBD1 (5 bases). Deletions cut 1 base from V and 3 bases from J, with 12 bases between. The germline CDR1 and CDR2 sequences are SGHNT and YENEEA. CDR3 length: 16 amino acids. The CDR3 protein is CASSLGVGADTGELFF. The CDR3, as DNA: TGTGCCAGCAGCTTAGGGGTAGGGGCCGACACCGGGGAGCTGTTTTTT.

CDR3 in amino acids: CASSPDTGDQPQHF. The CDR3 DNA reads TGCGCCAGCAGCCCGGACACGGGAGACCAGCCCCAGCATTTT. The chain couples TRBV5-1 to TRBJ1-5; possible D gene TRBD1, 5 bases. CDR1 and CDR2 from the germline V gene are SGHRS and YFSETQ. V was shortened by 4 bases and J by 7 bases, with 15 bases between the two germline ends. This CDR3 is 14 amino acids long.

In its sample, this clone was seen once. The chain carries TRBV11-2 and TRBJ1-1; maybe TRBD1 (6 bases). The CDR3 is 15 amino acids. V was clipped by 5 bases and J by 4 bases, with 17 bases between them. CDR1 is SGHAT, CDR2 FQNNGV, per germline. CDR3 bases: TGTGCCAGCAGCCCAGGGGTAGCAGTGGGCACTGAAGCTTTCTTT. This sequence encodes CASSPGVAVGTEAFF.

This chain connects TRBV4-2 to TRBJ2-7; TRBD2 matches at 12 bases. Trimming at V came to 4 bases and at J to 3 bases, leaving 7 bases not matched to a gene. Looked up from germline, CDR1 is LGHNA and CDR2 is YNFKEQ. CDR3 length: 16 residues. CDR3 residues: CASSPRASGGVYEQYF. In DNA form, the CDR3 reads TGTGCCAGCAGCCCCCGGGCTAGCGGGGGGGTCTACGAGCAGTACTTC.

The genes are TRBV12-3 or TRBV12-4 and TRBJ2-7; D remains unclear. This CDR3 has 12 amino acids. Trimming pared 6 bases from V and 2 bases from J, leaving 8 bases between. CDR3 in DNA: TGTGCCAGCAGCCAATCCCCCTACGAGCAGTACTTC. Protein sequence: CASSQSPYEQYF.

V is TRBV10-2 and J is TRBJ1-4, with D tentatively TRBD1 (5 bases). This CDR3 has 13 residues. The germline gives CDR1 WSHSY, CDR2 SAAADI. The germline V and J ends were trimmed by 5 bases and 8 bases, with 12 bases remaining between them. This CDR3 is CASSQTAGEKLFF. The DNA of the CDR3 is TGCGCCAGCAGTCAGACAGCTGGGGAAAAACTGTTTTTT.

This chain connects TRBV6-4 to TRBJ1-2; D unresolved. Germline CDR1 reads MRHNA; CDR2 reads SNTAGT. The CDR3 extends over 14 amino acids. Between the trimmed V and J ends, which lost 6 bases and 0 bases, there was a span of 11 bases. CDR3 sequence (DNA): TGTGCCAGCAGACAAACCGGGACTAACTATGGCTACACCTTC. It is translated as CASRQTGTNYGYTF.

V usage is TRBV29-1 and J usage is TRBJ2-5; weak D call: TRBD1 (6 bases). The V end was cut by 7 bases, the J end by 3 bases, with 15 bases between. CDR3 length equals 13 residues. Germline V CDR1 and CDR2: SQVTM, ANQGSEA. The CDR3 here is CSGNRAGEETQYF. For the CDR3, the DNA is TGCAGCGGGAACAGGGCCGGAGAAGAGACCCAGTACTTC.

This chain joins TRBV2 and TRBJ2-7; 9 bases fit TRBD2. Germline values: CDR1 SNHLY, CDR2 FYNNEI. V shed 1 base, J shed 6 bases, and the junction held 1 base outside the gene matches. CDR3 length equals 13 residues. The CDR3 DNA sequence: TGTGCCAGCAGTGAAGAGCGGGGGGTCGAGCAGTACGTC. It specifies CASSEERGVEQYV.

The CDR3 bases are TGTGCCAGCAGCGCTCCCGGGACAGGGGACTATGGCTACACCTTC. Its translation is CASSAPGTGDYGYTF. The chain has TRBV28 and TRBJ1-2; 10 positions match TRBD1. Trimming cost V 6 bases and J 3 bases; bases outside gene matches: 7. In germline, CDR1 is MDHEN, CDR2 SYDVKM. The CDR3 is 15 residues long.